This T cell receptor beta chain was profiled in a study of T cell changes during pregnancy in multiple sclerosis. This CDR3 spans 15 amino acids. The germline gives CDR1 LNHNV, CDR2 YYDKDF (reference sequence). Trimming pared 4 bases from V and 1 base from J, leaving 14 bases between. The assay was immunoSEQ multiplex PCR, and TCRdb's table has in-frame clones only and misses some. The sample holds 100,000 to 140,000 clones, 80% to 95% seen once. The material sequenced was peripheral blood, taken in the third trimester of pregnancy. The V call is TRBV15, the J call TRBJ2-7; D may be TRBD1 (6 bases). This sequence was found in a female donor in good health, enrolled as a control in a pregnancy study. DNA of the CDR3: TGTGCCACCAGCACTTTAGGGGGAGATTCCTACGAGCAGTACTTC. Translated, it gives CATSTLGGDSYEQYF. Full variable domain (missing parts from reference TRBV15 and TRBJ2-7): DAMVIQNPRYQVTQFGKPVTLSCSQTLNHNVMYWYQQKSSQAPKLLFHYYDKDFNNEADTPDNFQSRRPNTSFCFLDIRSPGLGDTAMYLCATSTLGGDSYEQYFGPGTRLTVT.